This TCR beta chain was recorded in a study of cytomegalovirus exposure and HLA in healthy donors. Whole-study context: Under 85% of 398 genotyped donors fell in the Caucasian-associated ancestry cluster.

Study-wide results and limits: Cytomegalovirus status was reportedly diagnosed by the classifier with high specificity and sensitivity. Some segments of the V type, notably TRBV6-2 and TRBV6-3, were excluded as indistinguishable.

At the time of sampling, donors were nominally healthy, though unrecorded immune exposures were likely. Points on this clone: The antigen is not known.

The CDR3 extends over 16 amino acids. Germline CDR1 is MDHEN and CDR2 is SYDVKM. With V trimmed by 4 bases and J by 3 bases, 12 bases remained unmatched. Vbeta (60) and Jbeta (13) primers were used in the PCR. Assay used: immunoSEQ multiplex PCR; TCRdb lists only in-frame clones, some missing. The sample lists 100,000 to 150,000 clones, roughly 76% occurring once. The sample comprised PBMCs. This sequence joins TRBV28 and TRBJ2-7, with TRBD2 matching over 7 bases. This TCR derives from a woman between 50 and 59 years old in good health and CMV-seronegative. CDR3 loop: CASSSPSLAEYYEQYF. For the CDR3, the DNA is TGTGCCAGCAGTTCCCCCTCGCTAGCGGAATACTACGAGCAGTACTTC.